This TCR beta chain was obtained from a study of human T cells and chemical hapten exposure. TCRdb used MiXCR to reprocess the RACE reads, holding one entry per CDR3 protein. The table records under 200,000 distinct CDR3 sequences, 13% to 15% of them present only once. Regarding time point: patch test 1, 2 weeks after DPC sensitization. Treatment noted: therapeutic diphenylcyclopropenone sensitization with weekly scalp DPC. The TCR comes from a woman aged 25 to 39 with alopecia areata. Some clones in this sample may be carry-over from other donors' samples. The sequences come from whole blood, collected in connection with sensitization to the hapten diphenylcyclopropenone (DPC).

The DNA for the CDR3 is TGCAGTGCTAGGGTGGTGGGACAGGGGAATTCACCCCTCCACTTT. Residues: CSARVVGQGNSPLHF. The chain has TRBV20-1 and TRBJ1-6; 10 bases line up with TRBD1. The CDR3 consists of 15 residues. Germline V gene sequence: CDR1 DFQATT, CDR2 SNEGSKA (reference sequence). V lost 3 bases, J lost 7 bases, and 6 bases stayed unmatched.